These 12 T cell receptor beta chains were sequenced from one sample in a study of CD8 T cells in Susac syndrome. An amount of RNA that ranged from roughly 0.45 to 1 ug was reverse transcribed with random hexamers. TCRdb reprocessed the immunoSEQ multiplex PCR reads with MiXCR, giving one entry per CDR3 protein. The sample contains under 200,000 distinct CDR3 sequences, about 95% of which appear only once. The sample consisted of CD8+ T cells from PBMCs. The receptors were gathered from a human donor with multiple sclerosis.

The count of this clonotype is one. In nucleotides, the CDR3 is TGTGCCAGCAGCCAAGATTGGCCCGGGACAGGGGGACCGTACAATGAGCAGTTCTTC. The encoded protein is CASSQDWPGTGGPYNEQFF. The chain recombines TRBV14 with TRBJ2-1; 11 bases agree with TRBD1. V gave up 0 bases and J gave up 4 bases; unmatched junction bases: 11. CDR1 and CDR2 (germline): SGHDN, FVKESK. The CDR3 sequence is 19 residues long.

The rearrangement links TRBV7-3 to TRBJ1-2; TRBD1 is a possible D gene (6 bases). Germline CDR1 SGHTA, CDR2 FQGTGA. This CDR3 contains 14 residues. V was trimmed by 5 bases and J by 3 bases, leaving 13 bases between them. CDR3 sequence (DNA): TGTGCCAGCAGCCCCGGAGGGGGTGACTATGGCTACACCTTC. Translation: CASSPGGGDYGYTF.

The chain employs TRBV11-2 and TRBJ2-5; TRBD1 matches at 7 bases. V was pared by 1 base and J by 2 bases, with 7 bases of the junction left unmatched. The CDR3 runs 16 residues. Per germline, CDR1 SGHAT and CDR2 FQNNGV. The CDR3 sequence is CASSLGQGALQETQYF. The CDR3 bases are TGTGCCAGCAGCTTAGGACAGGGCGCCTTACAAGAGACCCAGTACTTC.

This chain links TRBV29-1 with TRBJ1-2, with D perhaps matching TRBD1 (5 bases). The CDR3 runs 11 residues. In germline, CDR1 is SQVTM, CDR2 ANQGSEA. The germline V and J ends were trimmed by 7 bases and 6 bases, with 12 bases remaining between them. CDR3 residues: CSGRDRDGYTF. Here the CDR3 DNA reads TGCAGCGGAAGGGACCGGGATGGCTACACCTTC.

The chain combines TRBV7-6 with TRBJ1-1; no firm D call. Germline values: CDR1 SGHVS, CDR2 FNYEAQ. Trimming took off 4 bases at V and 3 bases at J, with 9 bases between the two ends. CDR3 size: 13 residues. CDR3 region: CASSSPVYTEAFF. CDR3 in DNA: TGTGCCAGCAGCTCGCCGGTTTACACTGAAGCTTTCTTT.

This clonotype was counted once. Being one base from a much bigger clone, this may be a read error. V gene TRBV6-2 or TRBV6-3 combines with J gene TRBJ2-7; D not certain. Trimming removed 4 bases at V and 5 bases at J, with 3 bases between. The CDR3 length is 10 residues. CDR1 is MNHEY and CDR2 is SVGEGT in the germline V gene. CDR3 coding DNA: TGTGCCAGCAGTTCCCACGAGCAGTACTTC. It is translated as CASSSHEQYF.

The chain links TRBV2 to TRBJ2-7; D is unresolved. The V and J ends lost 6 bases and 7 bases respectively, with 22 bases between them. Germline CDR1 and CDR2: SNHLY and FYNNEI. This CDR3 is built from 15 residues. CDR3 sequence (DNA): TGTGCCAGCAGGCCCGTCGGGCCCTCCGGTAGGGAGCAGTACTTC. Its protein product is CASRPVGPSGREQYF.

The CDR3 here is CASGLGLTNYGYTF. The CDR3 bases are TGTGCTAGTGGTTTGGGGCTTACTAACTATGGCTACACCTTC. The chain carries TRBV12-5 and TRBJ1-2; D remains ambiguous. CDR1 is LGHNT and CDR2 is FRNRAP in the germline V gene. Deletions cut 1 base from V and 0 bases from J, with 6 bases between. The CDR3 covers 14 residues. Looking up the rest from reference TRBV12-5 and TRBJ1-2 gives the full variable domain: DARVTQTPRHKVTEMGQEVTMRCQPILGHNTVFWYRQTMMQGLELLAYFRNRAPLDDSGMPKDRFSAEMPDATLATLKIQPSEPRDSAVYFCASGLGLTNYGYTFGSGTRLTVV.

This clonotype was detected only a few times. CDR3: CASRETGELFF. For the CDR3, the DNA is TGTGCCAGTAGGGAAACCGGGGAGCTGTTTTTT. V usage is TRBV19 and J usage is TRBJ2-2; D is uncertain. V was shortened by 6 bases and J by 5 bases, with 4 bases between the two germline ends. The germline gives CDR1 LNHDA, CDR2 SQIVND (reference sequence). There are 11 residues in the CDR3.

The J gene is TRBJ2-3, the V gene TRBV4-1; D unresolved. The CDR3 sequence is 15 residues long. The germline V gene has CDR1 MGHRA and CDR2 YSYEKL. V shed 1 base and J shed 6 bases, with 14 bases lying between them. CDR3 protein: CASSQALLRLDTQYF. CDR3 DNA sequence: TGCGCCAGCAGCCAAGCCCTACTAAGGCTCGATACGCAGTATTTT.

This sequence joins TRBV30 and TRBJ1-4; perhaps TRBD1 as D (5 bases). The CDR3 length is 15 residues. The ends were cut back, 0 bases at V and 8 bases at J, with 16 bases in the middle. Germline V gene sequence: CDR1 GTSNPN, CDR2 SVGIG (reference sequence). CDR3 bases: TGTGCCTGGAGTGTATTTGAGGGGTTAGGCGAAAAACTGTTTTTT. Its protein is CAWSVFEGLGEKLFF.

The V gene is TRBV29-1, the J gene TRBJ2-7, with TRBD1 as a possible D gene (6 bases). V was cut by 0 bases and J by 2 bases, with 17 bases left in between. The germline CDR1 and CDR2 sequences are SQVTM and ANQGSEA. This CDR3 comprises 16 residues. CDR3 in DNA: TGCAGCGTTGAAGATACAGGACCGGGACACCCCTACGAGCAGTACTTC. Translated, it gives CSVEDTGPGHPYEQYF.